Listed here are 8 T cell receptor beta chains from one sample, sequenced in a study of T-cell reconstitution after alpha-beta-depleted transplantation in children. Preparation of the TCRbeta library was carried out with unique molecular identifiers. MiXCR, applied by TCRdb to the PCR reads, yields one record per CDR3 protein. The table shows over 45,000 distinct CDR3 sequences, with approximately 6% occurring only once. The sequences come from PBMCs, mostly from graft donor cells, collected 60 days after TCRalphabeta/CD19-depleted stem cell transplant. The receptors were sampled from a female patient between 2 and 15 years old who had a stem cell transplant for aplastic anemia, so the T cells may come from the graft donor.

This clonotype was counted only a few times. In DNA form, the CDR3 reads TGTGCCAGCAGGCGACGGGGAAACACCATATATTTT. It specifies CASRRRGNTIYF. The J gene is TRBJ1-3, the V gene TRBV6-1; D not resolved. V was clipped by 6 bases and J by 4 bases, with 7 bases between them. Germline CDR1 and CDR2: MNHNS and SASEGT. The CDR3 runs to 12 residues.

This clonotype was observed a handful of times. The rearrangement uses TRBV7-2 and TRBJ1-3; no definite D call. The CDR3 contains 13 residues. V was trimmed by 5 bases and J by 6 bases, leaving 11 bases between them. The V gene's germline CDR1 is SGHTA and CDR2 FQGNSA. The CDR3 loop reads CASSLWGENTIYF. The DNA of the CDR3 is TGTGCCAGCAGCCTATGGGGAGAAAACACCATATATTTT.

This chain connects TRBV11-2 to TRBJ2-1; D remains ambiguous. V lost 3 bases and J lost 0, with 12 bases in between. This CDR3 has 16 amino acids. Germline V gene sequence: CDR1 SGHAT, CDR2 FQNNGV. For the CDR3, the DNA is TGTGCCAGCAGCTTCTGGGCTCGGAGCTCCTACAATGAGCAGTTCTTC. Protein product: CASSFWARSSYNEQFF.

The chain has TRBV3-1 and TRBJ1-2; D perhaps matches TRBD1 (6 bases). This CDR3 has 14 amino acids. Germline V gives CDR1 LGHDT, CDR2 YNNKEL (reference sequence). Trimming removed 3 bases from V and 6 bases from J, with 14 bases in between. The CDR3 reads CASSHRDIRHGYTF. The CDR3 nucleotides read TGTGCCAGCAGCCACCGGGACATTCGCCATGGCTACACCTTC.

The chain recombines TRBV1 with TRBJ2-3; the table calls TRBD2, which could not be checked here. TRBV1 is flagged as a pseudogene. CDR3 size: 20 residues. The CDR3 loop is CTSSQDRGSNGGHTTDTQYF. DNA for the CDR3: TGCACCAGCAGCCAAGATCGCGGGTCTAACGGGGGGCATACGACAGATACGCAGTATTTT.

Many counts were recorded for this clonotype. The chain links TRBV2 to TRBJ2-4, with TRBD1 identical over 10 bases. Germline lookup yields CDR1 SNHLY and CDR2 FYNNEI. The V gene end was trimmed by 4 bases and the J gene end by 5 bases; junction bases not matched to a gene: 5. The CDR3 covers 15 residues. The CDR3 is CASSGLGTGENIQYF. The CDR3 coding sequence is TGTGCCAGCAGTGGGTTGGGGACAGGGGAAAACATTCAGTACTTC. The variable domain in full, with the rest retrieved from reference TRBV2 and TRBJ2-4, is EPEVTQTPSHQVTQMGQEVILRCVPISNHLYFYWYRQILGQKVEFLVSFYNNEISEKSEIFDDQFSVERPDGSNFTLKIRSTKLEDSAMYFCASSGLGTGENIQYFGAGTRLSVL.

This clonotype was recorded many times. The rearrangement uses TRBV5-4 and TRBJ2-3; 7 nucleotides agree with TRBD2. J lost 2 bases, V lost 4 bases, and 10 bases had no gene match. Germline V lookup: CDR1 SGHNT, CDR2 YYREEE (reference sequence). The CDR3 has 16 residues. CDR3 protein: CASSPTGTTPTDTQYF. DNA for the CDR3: TGTGCCAGCAGCCCGACCGGGACTACCCCCACAGATACGCAGTATTTT.

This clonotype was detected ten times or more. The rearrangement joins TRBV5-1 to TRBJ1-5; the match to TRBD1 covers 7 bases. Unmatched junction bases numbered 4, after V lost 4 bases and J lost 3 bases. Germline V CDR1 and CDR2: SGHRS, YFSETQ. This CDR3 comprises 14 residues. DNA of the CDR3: TGCGCCAGCAGCAGGGACAGCCCCAATCAGCCCCAGCATTTT. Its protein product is CASSRDSPNQPQHF.